The source of this TCR beta chain is a study of OX40 agonist ivuxolimab in advanced cancers. Study details: The patients received agonistic anti-OX40 (CD134) antibody ivuxolimab. Patients were infused with ivuxolimab every 2 weeks at 0.01 to 10 mg/kg.

General study results and limits: Some nonresponders additionally presented with little normalized T-cell clonal expansion. The 0.1-3.0 mg/kg partial responders had among the lowest clonal expansion.

Some clones are missing from TCRdb's copy, which holds only in-frame ones; the method was immunoSEQ multiplex PCR. Among approximately 100,000 clones, around 90% were seen once, and the ten largest hold just under 0.8%. Comment on this clone: The antigen remains unidentified. This specimen includes other DNA sequences encoding the same CDR3.

The material was CD4+ or CD8+ T cells sorted from blood, obtained in a trial of the OX40 agonist ivuxolimab. This clonotype was sampled from an adult with an advanced solid tumor such as melanoma, head and neck, liver or kidney cancer.

The DNA for the CDR3 is TGTGCCACCAGCAGAGATCTTGTGAGGGAGCAGTACTTC. It is translated as CATSRDLVREQYF. The rearrangement links TRBV15 to TRBJ2-7; no definite D call. The CDR3 is 13 residues long. Germline V gene sequence: CDR1 LNHNV, CDR2 YYDKDF (reference sequence). V was trimmed by 0 bases and J by 7 bases, leaving 10 bases between them.